The rows below give T cell receptor beta chains drawn from one sample of a study of blood T cell repertoires in COVID-19. Here immunoSEQ multiplex PCR was the method, and the copy in TCRdb shows in-frame clones only, minus some. The sample has over 110,000 clones, under 90% seen once; the top ten hold about 4%. The sequenced material came from peripheral blood. The receptors stem from a man between 65 and 80 years old who had recovered from COVID-19. The CDR3 runs from the conserved cysteine through the conserved F or W. The size entry is marked missing in some rows and otherwise reads once, few, many or a size class.

cdr3_aa j_call clone_size v_call
CASSSGVEQFF TRBJ2-1 . TRBV19
CASSQDAAGSSYEQYF TRBJ2-7 . TRBV3-1/TRBV3-2
CASSQTKAGDEQYF TRBJ2-7 . TRBV14
CASSGSWTGGGYEQYF TRBJ2-7 . TRBV2
CASSDAGAYDPYNEQFF TRBJ2-1 . TRBV7-2
CASSPEGDTQYF TRBJ2-3 few TRBV18
CASSRRDLPSTEAFF TRBJ1-1 . TRBV6-5
CASLLDFGYEQYF TRBJ2-7 . TRBV2
CAWSVLAGYTF TRBJ1-2 . TRBV30
CASTGNLLNTEAFF TRBJ1-1 . TRBV6-5
CASSFTSGYTGELFF TRBJ2-2 . TRBV27
CAWSDSHNEQFF TRBJ2-1 . TRBV30
CASRRLGYDETQYF TRBJ2-5 . TRBV13
CASSWTSGKGDTQYF TRBJ2-3 . TRBV7-2
CASSPLAGAKETQYF TRBJ2-5 . TRBV4-1
CASSDPRQGIYGYTF TRBJ1-2 . TRBV25-1
CSVEEAGREAYEQYF TRBJ2-7 . TRBV29-1
CATGKAAYKNIQYF TRBJ2-4 . TRBV5-4
CASSMPGQGGVEYEQYF TRBJ2-7 . TRBV19
CASRMGQGKGEQFF TRBJ2-1 . TRBV10-2
CASSQGTYKNTEAFF TRBJ1-1 . TRBV7-2
CASSAGTTFSTDTQYF TRBJ2-3 . TRBV2
CSVEHRERGYTF TRBJ1-2 . TRBV29-1
CSVGGSSYNEQFF TRBJ2-1 . TRBV29-1
CASSSRGGTEAFF TRBJ1-1 . TRBV12-3/TRBV12-4
CASSSPGTRVDPLHF TRBJ1-6 once TRBV28
CASSPTSGRGPQYF TRBJ2-5 . TRBV3-1/TRBV3-2
CSASGLAGSALFF TRBJ2-2 . TRBV29-1
CASRPGGQGDWSTDTQYF TRBJ2-3 . TRBV7-8
CASSRTGDNTGELFF TRBJ2-2 . TRBV7-9
CASSPDSSNQPQHF TRBJ1-5 few TRBV27
CASSSSSRYEQYF TRBJ2-7 . TRBV19
CASRTGGSEELFF TRBJ2-2 . TRBV23-1
CATVRGTGNYEQYF TRBJ2-7 . TRBV6-5
CASSMTGFTEAFF TRBJ1-1 . TRBV19
CASSIFPGLNTIYF TRBJ1-3 . TRBV19
CAWTADSGTNTGELFF TRBJ2-2 . TRBV30
CASSFQQGHNSPLHF TRBJ1-6 . TRBV6-5
CASSPLTGGQETQYF TRBJ2-5 once TRBV18
CASSTDGETQYF TRBJ2-5 . TRBV19
CASSQRPTGDWAF TRBJ1-2 . TRBV4-1
CASSEWTGGEAYEQYF TRBJ2-7 . TRBV6-1
CASSGPWTSGSHEQFF TRBJ2-1 few TRBV7-9
CASSGDRGDQPQHF TRBJ1-5 . TRBV7-2
CASSIGGRFQETQYF TRBJ2-5 . TRBV19
CASNKQGVGTEAFF TRBJ1-1 . TRBV6-5
CASSADRGSYEQYF TRBJ2-7 . TRBV25-1
CASSQVRTGRFGANVLTF TRBJ2-6 few TRBV4-1
CASSLSSVQETQYF TRBJ2-5 . TRBV5-1
CASSIRTGDQPQHF TRBJ1-5 . TRBV6-5
CASSLMTSNTDHYNEQFF TRBJ2-1 once TRBV13
CASSASGEPDEKLFF TRBJ1-4 once TRBV6-4
CASSLDRLAGGSNTGELFF TRBJ2-2 . TRBV5-6